A single sample gave rise to the 6 T cell receptor beta chains below, sequenced in a study of shared clonotypes between healthy human individuals (dated by TCRdb to 2018 to 2021). The library was built by means of the immunoSEQ multiplex PCR assay. The clones in this table, taken by TCRdb from immuneACCESS, are in-frame only. Not every clone is retained; where verified, under half of the shortfall comes from an unresolved V gene, and the cause of the rest is unknown. The sample table shows approximately 2,000,000 clones, and 93% are seen once. The ten largest account for roughly 1.7% of the sample. CD8 naive samples were obtained by positive selection for CCR7 among CD45RO-negative cells, yielding a CD45RA+CCR7+ population from which TemRA cells were excluded. The specimen was naive CD8+ T cells from PBMCs. The cell subset or site label on this specimen signifies: CD45RA+CCR7+. The receptor source for this set is a young man in good health. Some clones in this sample may be carry-over from other donors' samples.

The V call is TRBV19, the J call TRBJ2-3; possibly TRBD1 for D (6 bases). The CDR3 spans 16 residues. Trimming took 1 base from V and 0 from J, leaving 11 bases between them. The germline gives CDR1 LNHDA, CDR2 SQIVND (reference sequence). CDR3 DNA sequence: TGTGCCAGTAGTATAGGAGGGGGACGTAGCACAGATACGCAGTATTTT. Translation gives CASSIGGGRSTDTQYF.

The rearrangement joins TRBV12-2 to TRBJ1-1; the D call of TRBD1 is as the table states it, not checked on the DNA. TRBV12-2 is a known pseudogene. The CDR3 length is 14 residues. This CDR3 reads CASRHQTFQTEAFF. The DNA for the CDR3 is TGTGCAAGTCGCCACCAGACATTCCAGACTGAAGCTTTCTTT.

This chain connects TRBV9 to TRBJ2-1, with 10 bases fitting TRBD1. The junction had 6 bases not matched to a gene; V was cut back by 2 bases and J by 4 bases. Germline values: CDR1 SGDLS, CDR2 YYNGEE. The CDR3 consists of 16 residues. Here the CDR3 DNA reads TGTGCCAGCAGCGTCTACGGGACAGGGGCGTACAATGAGCAGTTCTTC. Amino acids: CASSVYGTGAYNEQFF.

The V gene is TRBV28, the J gene TRBJ1-1; the match to TRBD1 covers 9 bases. This CDR3 region has 16 residues. The V gene end was trimmed by 3 bases and the J gene end by 1 base; junction bases not matched to a gene: 6. Looked up from germline, CDR1 is MDHEN and CDR2 is SYDVKM. The CDR3 loop reads CASSLFLGQGNTEAFF. DNA for the CDR3: TGTGCCAGCAGTTTGTTTTTGGGACAGGGGAACACTGAAGCTTTCTTT.

The genes are TRBV21-1 and TRBJ1-1; TRBD1, the table's D call, was not compared with the DNA. TRBV21-1 is a pseudogene. The CDR3 is made up of 17 amino acids. Written as DNA, the CDR3 is TGTGCCAGCAGCGTTCGGACAGGGGGGCCCATGAACACTGAAGCTTTCTTT. Protein sequence: CASSVRTGGPMNTEAFF.

V and J are TRBV7-7 and TRBJ2-5, with D perhaps matching TRBD2 (5 bases). This CDR3 is built from 15 residues. Per germline, CDR1 SSHAT and CDR2 FNYEAQ (reference sequence). The V gene lost 1 base and the J gene lost 5 bases, with 14 bases spanning the gap. CDR3 sequence: CASSLGTGPLETQYF. CDR3 DNA: TGTGCCAGCAGCTTAGGGACTGGCCCTTTGGAGACCCAGTACTTC.